This record concerns one T cell receptor beta chain sequence. Its antigen is as yet unknown. The beta constant-region primer was an equimolar mix of two oligonucleotides covering TRBC1 and TRBC2. Nested alpha and beta constant-region primers with the SP2 primer drove four PCR rounds on ligated cDNA. A 12-nucleotide UMI and the SP2 primer were added to the cDNA 3' end by oligonucleotide ligation. TCRdb reprocessed the UMI-ligation and nested PCR reads with MiXCR, giving one entry per CDR3 protein. The repertoire holds some 82,000 distinct CDR3 sequences, over 9% seen once, with over 0.11% in the top ten. The data are from a study of naive and memory T cell subsets. Four subsets defined by CD45RA and CD27 were sorted after CD3, CD4, CD8 and live/dead staining. Study conclusions and caveats: Over 90% of naive TCR sequences appeared only once, unlike memory subsets. There was no ground truth to check naive and memory subset results. Naive repertoires, especially CD8, held a few larger clonotypes, possibly memory cells re-expressing CD45RA.

This clonotype was obtained from a human donor in good health. The source material was naive CD4+ T cells from blood.

CDR3 sequence: CASINTRGIRAAFF. Written as DNA, the CDR3 is TGTGCCAGCATTAACACACGGGGAATACGGGCAGCTTTCTTT. The chain joins TRBV2 to TRBJ1-1; the D is unclear. Germline CDR1 is SNHLY and CDR2 is FYNNEI. The CDR3 loop spans 14 amino acids. V lost 7 bases and J lost 10, with 22 bases in between.